This T cell receptor (beta chain) was recorded in a study of beta chain features in type 1 diabetes. Whole-study context: Healthy donors and patients showed comparable age, gender and cell yields.

V shed 8 bases and J shed 3 bases, with 16 bases lying between them. The germline gives CDR1 SGHNT, CDR2 YENEEA. The CDR3 has 14 residues. The whole isolated RNA underwent reverse transcription, so sequencing captured expressed TCRB transcripts. Profiling relied on immunoSEQ multiplex PCR, and the TCRdb table lists in-frame clones only, not all of them. The table includes hundreds of thousands of clones, over 12% detected once. Whole-study results and caveats: Shorter TCRB CDR3s, moderately but significantly so, marked every one of the four CD4+ subsets in Type 1 diabetes patients. There were fewer insertions and more deletions at the VDJ junctions of type 1 diabetes patients.

Turning to this clone: Its antigen is still unknown.

This sequence originates from a man in his late teens or twenties with type 1 diabetes. The chain links TRBV11-3 to TRBJ1-1; TRBD1 might be the D (6 bases). The sample taken for sequencing was naive CD4+ T cells from blood. The CDR3 region has the DNA TGTGCCAGCGCCCAGGGGCCAGTCGACACTGAAGCTTTCTTT. Its translation: CASAQGPVDTEAFF.